The 23 T cell receptor beta chains below all came from one sample that was sequenced in a study of blood T cell repertoires in COVID-19. This table comes from immunoSEQ multiplex PCR, and its TCRdb copy is limited to in-frame clones, with some not included. This table holds 60,000 to 70,000 clones, about 81% found once. Sequences were obtained from peripheral blood. Source of these receptors: a man aged 80 or over with acute or convalescent COVID-19.

The rearrangement joins TRBV14 to TRBJ1-2; the D gene is possibly TRBD1 (5 bases). The CDR3 consists of 14 residues. The V end was cut by 4 bases, the J end by 3 bases, with 12 bases between. Germline CDR1 SGHDN, CDR2 FVKESK. The CDR3 bases are TGTGCCAGCAGCCCACCGGGGGACTACTATGGCTACACCTTC. This sequence encodes CASSPPGDYYGYTF.

V gene TRBV10-3 combines with J gene TRBJ2-5, with 11 bases lining up with TRBD2. The V and J ends lost 5 bases and 4 bases, in that order; junction bases with no gene match: 9. The germline gives CDR1 ENHRY, CDR2 SYGVKD. The CDR3 extends over 16 amino acids. CDR3 in DNA: TGTGCCATCAGTCCTAGGACTAGCGGGTATTTAGAGACCCAGTACTTC. This sequence encodes CAISPRTSGYLETQYF.

The chain is built from TRBV18 and TRBJ2-3; D unclear. Trimming shortened V by 5 bases and J by 3 bases, and 15 bases separated the two germline ends. CDR3 length: 15 amino acids. CDR1 is KGHSH, CDR2 LQKENI, per germline. In nucleotides, the CDR3 is TGTGCCAGCTCAAGTCTCCTCTTAGTAACAGATACGCAGTATTTT. This translates into CASSSLLLVTDTQYF.

The CDR3, as DNA: TGTGCCAGCAGCCAGTACCGTCCGGATACGCAGTATTTT. This codes for CASSQYRPDTQYF. The chain joins TRBV7-2 to TRBJ2-3; D gene ambiguous. Germline V gene lookup returns CDR1 SGHTA and CDR2 FQGNSA. This CDR3 has 13 residues. The V gene lost 5 bases and the J gene lost 6 bases, with 12 bases spanning the gap.

Turning to this clone: The same CDR3 also results from other DNA sequences found in this sample. The J gene is TRBJ2-5, the V gene TRBV7-2; D is perhaps TRBD2 (5 bases). Germline CDR1 is SGHTA and CDR2 is FQGNSA. This CDR3 has 14 residues. The ends were cut back, 5 bases at V and 5 bases at J, with 15 bases in the middle. The DNA for the CDR3 is TGTGCCAGCAGCCGGAGGTTCGGGGAGGAGACCCAGTACTTC. Translation: CASSRRFGEETQYF.

The chain uses TRBV24-1 and TRBJ2-7, with D unresolved. The CDR3 consists of 17 residues. V lost 4 bases and J 7 bases, leaving 25 bases between the germline ends. Germline V CDR1 and CDR2: KGHDR, SFDVKD. This chain's CDR3 is CATSDPERGPPKREQYF. The CDR3, as DNA: TGTGCCACCAGTGACCCAGAGCGCGGCCCACCTAAACGGGAGCAGTACTTC.

The rearrangement links TRBV6-5 to TRBJ1-4; a possible D gene is TRBD1 (5 bases). This CDR3 region has 15 residues. The germline gives CDR1 MNHEY, CDR2 SVGAGI. With 8 bases removed from V and 0 bases from J, the gap between germline ends came to 13 bases. The CDR3 region has the DNA TGTGCCAGCGGGTACAGGACCTCAACTAATGAAAAACTGTTTTTT. It specifies CASGYRTSTNEKLFF.

This chain links TRBV6-4 with TRBJ2-1; D perhaps matches TRBD2 (6 bases). Trimming shortened V by 4 bases and J by 16 bases, and 14 bases separated the two germline ends. Germline V CDR1 and CDR2: MRHNA, SNTAGT. The CDR3 is made up of 11 amino acids. The CDR3 region has the DNA TGTGCCAGCAGTGGGCGGGGAAGGGTTTTCTTC. It encodes CASSGRGRVFF.

The V call is TRBV27, the J call TRBJ2-1; 11 bases fit TRBD2. V lost 6 bases, J lost 0 bases, and 7 bases stayed unmatched. The germline V gene has CDR1 MNHEY and CDR2 SMNVEV (reference sequence). This CDR3 has 17 amino acids. The chain's CDR3 is CASRNRLAGSSYNEQFF. The CDR3 bases are TGTGCCAGCAGAAATAGACTAGCGGGAAGCTCCTACAATGAGCAGTTCTTC.

V and J are TRBV27 and TRBJ2-7; D is undetermined. V lost 5 bases, J lost 4 bases, and 12 bases lay in between. Per germline, CDR1 MNHEY and CDR2 SMNVEV (reference sequence). The CDR3 has 13 residues. The CDR3 DNA reads TGTGCCAGCAGTCCCAACTCTCGATACGAGCAGTACTTC. The encoded protein is CASSPNSRYEQYF.

The chain's CDR3 is CASSLKLQKQETQYF. The CDR3 DNA sequence: TGCGCCAGCAGCTTGAAGTTGCAGAAACAAGAGACCCAGTACTTC. The chain has TRBV5-1 and TRBJ2-5; D unclear. With 1 base removed from V and 2 bases from J, the gap between germline ends came to 12 bases. The length of the CDR3 is 15 residues. Germline loops: CDR1 SGHRS, CDR2 YFSETQ.

The chain has TRBV10-3 and TRBJ1-2; D might be TRBD1 (5 bases). This CDR3 is built from 14 residues. Deletions cut 3 bases from V and 0 bases from J, with 8 bases between. Germline V lookup: CDR1 ENHRY, CDR2 SYGVKD. CDR3 nucleotides: TGTGCCATCAGTGATAAGGGGCCTAACTATGGCTACACCTTC. Translation: CAISDKGPNYGYTF.

This chain joins TRBV4-1 and TRBJ2-3; D is uncertain. The V end lost 0 bases, the J end lost 2 bases, and 6 bases lay between the germline ends. Germline assignment: CDR1 MGHRA and CDR2 YSYEKL. This CDR3 contains 14 residues. The CDR3 is CASSQDHFTDTQYF. CDR3 sequence (DNA): TGCGCCAGCAGCCAAGATCATTTCACAGATACGCAGTATTTT.

This rearrangement joins TRBV3-1 (or the pseudogene TRBV3-2) to TRBJ1-4, with 7 bases that match TRBD1. CDR1 is LGHDT, CDR2 YNNKEL, per germline (reference sequence). Trimming cost V 5 bases and J 1 base; bases outside gene matches: 13. The CDR3 is made up of 18 amino acids. CDR3 amino acids: CASSKSRGTRGTNEKLFF. The CDR3 DNA reads as TGTGCCAGCAGCAAAAGCAGGGGGACCCGGGGAACTAATGAAAAACTGTTTTTT.

This clone was counted a few times. V and J are TRBV27 and TRBJ1-5; no clear D gene. Trimming removed 5 bases from V and 8 bases from J, with 13 bases in between. The CDR3 length is 13 residues. Germline V gene lookup returns CDR1 MNHEY and CDR2 SMNVEV (reference sequence). The CDR3 DNA sequence: TGTGCCAGCAGTCACAGTGGCAGTAAGCCCCAGCATTTT. Protein product: CASSHSGSKPQHF.

This chain links TRBV6-2 or TRBV6-3 with TRBJ2-3; no clear D gene. The CDR3 contains 15 residues. V lost 3 bases and J lost 1, with 11 bases in between. Looked up from germline, CDR1 is MNHEY and CDR2 is SVGEGT. The CDR3 loop reads CASSYEARGTDTQYF. DNA for the CDR3: TGTGCCAGCAGTTATGAAGCACGTGGCACAGATACGCAGTATTTT.

The rearrangement uses TRBV27 and TRBJ1-1, with D possibly matching TRBD1 (6 bases). The V and J ends lost 3 bases and 1 base respectively, with 9 bases between them. This CDR3 is built from 14 residues. Looked up from germline, CDR1 is MNHEY and CDR2 is SMNVEV (reference sequence). In DNA, the CDR3 is TGTGCCAGCAGTTTCTCGGACAGGAACACTGAAGCTTTCTTT. This encodes CASSFSDRNTEAFF.

This chain uses TRBV5-1 with TRBJ1-2; the D gene is possibly TRBD1 (5 bases). This CDR3 region has 15 residues. With 0 bases removed from V and 3 bases from J, the gap between germline ends came to 12 bases. In germline, CDR1 is SGHRS, CDR2 YFSETQ. CDR3 amino acids: CASSLVPGGDYGYTF. The CDR3 nucleotides are TGCGCCAGCAGCTTGGTTCCCGGAGGGGACTATGGCTACACCTTC.

This clone was seen just once. The J gene is TRBJ1-1, the V gene TRBV19; TRBD1 is a possible D gene (5 bases). The germline V and J ends were trimmed by 3 bases and 2 bases, with 19 bases remaining between them. Per germline, CDR1 LNHDA and CDR2 SQIVND (reference sequence). CDR3 length: 17 residues. The CDR3, as DNA: TGTGCCAGTAGTATTGCCCCAGGCAGGGCGGTCAACACTGAAGCTTTCTTT. It yields the protein CASSIAPGRAVNTEAFF.

V is TRBV7-8 and J is TRBJ2-2; TRBD2 matches 8 bases. From germline, CDR1 is SGHVS and CDR2 FQNEAQ. CDR3 length equals 14 residues. V was pared by 2 bases and J by 6 bases, with 2 bases of the junction left unmatched. The CDR3 sequence is CASSLRTSPGELFF. As DNA, the CDR3 is TGTGCCAGCAGCTTACGGACTAGCCCCGGGGAGCTGTTTTTT.

The chain has TRBV6-5 and TRBJ1-1; D gene unclear. Germline lookup yields CDR1 MNHEY and CDR2 SVGAGI. Trimming pared 7 bases from V and 2 bases from J, leaving 17 bases between. CDR3 size: 15 residues. CDR3 bases: TGTGCCAGCAATCTACCCAGTTCGGGTAACACTGAAGCTTTCTTT. It specifies CASNLPSSGNTEAFF.

This chain links TRBV9 with TRBJ2-5; 7 bases fit TRBD1. This CDR3 comprises 14 residues. The germline gives CDR1 SGDLS, CDR2 YYNGEE. With V trimmed by 2 bases and J by 4 bases, 5 bases remained unmatched. DNA for the CDR3: TGTGCCAGCAGCGTCACAGGGGTTCGAGAGACCCAGTACTTC. As protein: CASSVTGVRETQYF.

The chain carries TRBV11-2 and TRBJ1-4; 9 bases line up with TRBD1. This CDR3 is 17 amino acids long. V lost 5 bases, J lost 8 bases, and 15 bases stayed unmatched. Germline lookup yields CDR1 SGHAT and CDR2 FQNNGV. DNA for the CDR3: TGTGCCAGCAGCACCATATATCACAGGGGGCAGAAAGAAAAACTGTTTTTT. Translated: CASSTIYHRGQKEKLFF.